A selection of T cell receptor beta chains follows, all from one sample in a study of T cells expressing NK-cell markers. With the 5' RACE reads reprocessed, TCRdb shows one record per CDR3 protein and no DNA. The sample table sets out a few hundred thousand distinct CDR3 sequences. The sequenced sample was blood T cells: a sorted CD56 or NKG2C T cell subset, CD4+ or CD8+ T cells, or bulk PBMC T cells (not recorded which). The source is a young man in good health. CDR3s include the opening cysteine and the closing phenylalanine or tryptophan.

CDR3 length	V gene	J gene	CDR3 protein
15	TRBV20-1	TRBJ1-5	CSASSGTLGNQPQHF
13	TRBV2	TRBJ1-2	CASSERGLPEETF
15	TRBV5-5	TRBJ2-3	CASDQTGGFPDTQYF
13	TRBV9	TRBJ1-2	CASSGNGNYGYTF
15	TRBV12-3/TRBV12-4	TRBJ2-7	CASSPRRTGPYEQYF
13	TRBV29-1	TRBJ1-5	CSVGDQGAGPQHF
16	TRBV5-6	TRBJ2-3	CASRLTGTSGRKAQYF
16	TRBV6-1	TRBJ2-6	CASRGTSIHEANVLTF
14	TRBV5-1	TRBJ2-1	CASSLEGGPNGQFF
13	TRBV9	TRBJ1-2	CASSVSPGEGYTF
16	TRBV5-1	TRBJ2-3	CASSQGGSPLFDTQYF
14	TRBV4-1	TRBJ2-1	CASSWPSGDNEQFF
14	TRBV7-2	TRBJ2-4	CASSLKQGPNIQYF
12	TRBV10-3	TRBJ2-1	CAISENRDEQFF
14	TRBV6-5	TRBJ1-4	CASSYSGGNEKLFF
13	TRBV7-2	TRBJ2-1	CASSLPGRNEQFF
13	TRBV7-6	TRBJ2-5	CASSSRLAGVQYF
17	TRBV20-1	TRBJ2-1	CSARTKTSGLSYNEQFF
15	TRBV4-1	TRBJ2-4	CASSHFGQAKNIQYF
14	TRBV6-1	TRBJ1-2	CASSEGVHMFVYTF
14	TRBV3-1	TRBJ2-5	CASSSRGREETQYF
15	TRBV5-8	TRBJ2-1	CASSLGSGHRNEQFF
15	TRBV12-3/TRBV12-4	TRBJ2-5	CASSTREGGWETQYF
14	TRBV29-1	TRBJ1-2	CSVRRTGLNYGYTF
14	TRBV20-1	TRBJ2-2	CSAGPTGTTGELFF
13	TRBV12-3/TRBV12-4	TRBJ2-4	CASSRGSKNIQYF
16	TRBV20-1	TRBJ2-5	CSASTPGTSGRETQYF
19	TRBV4-3	TRBJ2-5	CASSLHPLGGLANQETQYF
13	TRBV24-1	TRBJ2-1	CATGSSTVNEQFF
15	TRBV7-2	TRBJ2-1	CASSETSGLINEQFF
15	TRBV4-2	TRBJ2-7	CASSQDLSGPYEQYF
16	TRBV27	TRBJ2-1	CASSLLRELHGNEQFF
14	TRBV4-3	TRBJ2-7	CASWTWTTTYEQYF
13	TRBV7-9	TRBJ1-3	CASRSGAANTIYF
15	TRBV7-9	TRBJ2-1	CASSPRQGDFNEQFF
16	TRBV4-1	TRBJ2-1	CASSQETPSTVNEQFF
17	TRBV4-3	TRBJ2-3	CASSQEFEATRGDTQYF
15	TRBV20-1	TRBJ2-5	CSAYQSGRVQETQYF
15	TRBV7-9	TRBJ2-5	CASSLARGLRETQYF
14	TRBV7-9	TRBJ2-5	CASSSPMPQETQYF
13	TRBV5-1	TRBJ2-3	CASSQPRKDTQYF
15	TRBV5-1	TRBJ2-6	CASSLGSSGANVLTF
14	TRBV10-3	TRBJ2-1	CAISEGGGKFEQFF
14	TRBV6-1	TRBJ2-2	CASSDGPNTGELFF
13	TRBV7-8	TRBJ2-7	CASSSGQAAEQYF
17	TRBV12-3/TRBV12-4	TRBJ2-3	CASSSGLAGGPVDTQYF
16	TRBV12-3/TRBV12-4	TRBJ1-5	CASSPGTGGLFQPQHF
14	TRBV6-1	TRBJ2-2	CASRPQGYTGELFF
16	TRBV10-3	TRBJ2-2	CAIPLFPAANTGELFF